Below, 4 T cell receptor beta chains from the same sample are listed, as sequenced in a study of neoadjuvant anti-PD-1 for oral cavity cancer. Profiling relied on immunoSEQ multiplex PCR, and the TCRdb table lists in-frame clones only, not all of them. The table includes around 7,200 clones, 48% detected once. The sequencing here drew on tumor tissue, taken before nivolumab (anti-PD-1) treatment. The source is a person aged 35 to 85 with oral cavity squamous cell carcinoma.

This clone is medium-sized within its sample. The rearrangement joins TRBV2 to TRBJ2-1; D may be TRBD1 (5 bases). Germline CDR1 reads SNHLY; CDR2 reads FYNNEI. The CDR3 runs to 11 residues. The V end lost 8 bases, the J end lost 9 bases, and 11 bases lay between the germline ends. The CDR3 nucleotides read TGTGCCAGCGGTGGGGCAGGTGAGCAGTTCTTC. The encoded protein is CASGGAGEQFF.

This chain joins TRBV29-1 and TRBJ2-1; D ambiguous. Germline CDR1 reads SQVTM; CDR2 reads ANQGSEA. Trimming removed 2 bases from V and 0 bases from J, with 14 bases in between. The CDR3 runs 16 residues. CDR3 sequence reads: CSVESPERLSYNEQFF. The CDR3 DNA reads as TGCAGCGTTGAAAGCCCCGAGCGCCTCTCCTACAATGAGCAGTTCTTC.

This clone was counted between two and nine times. This chain links TRBV7-9 with TRBJ2-3, with no clear D. The CDR3 sequence is 11 residues long. Germline CDR1 SEHNR, CDR2 FQNEAQ (reference sequence). The ends were cut back, 8 bases at V and 5 bases at J, with 8 bases in the middle. The CDR3 region has the DNA TGTGCCAGCCACGAGTTAGATACGCAGTATTTT. This gives the protein CASHELDTQYF.

V gene TRBV4-1 combines with J gene TRBJ2-1, with D unresolved. The CDR3 sequence is 14 residues long. CDR1 MGHRA and CDR2 YSYEKL come from the germline V gene. Trimming pared 2 bases from V and 3 bases from J, leaving 8 bases between. The CDR3: CASSQNLLYNEQFF. The CDR3 coding sequence is TGCGCCAGCAGCCAAAACTTACTCTACAATGAGCAGTTCTTC.